A single sample is the source of the 21 T cell receptor beta chains below, sequenced in a study of blood T cell repertoires in COVID-19. Using immunoSEQ multiplex PCR, the repertoire was profiled, and TCRdb retains in-frame clones only, with some absent. The sample shows about 95,000 clones, roughly 89% of them seen only once. Sequenced material: peripheral blood. These TCRs come from a woman in her seventies with acute or convalescent COVID-19.

The V gene is TRBV27, the J gene TRBJ1-1, with D hard to call. Germline-derived CDR1 and CDR2 are MNHEY and SMNVEV (reference sequence). CDR3 length: 15 amino acids. V lost 1 base to trimming and J lost 5 bases, with 14 bases between them. The CDR3 DNA sequence: TGTGCCAGCAGTTTATTGCCTGCGGGAGCAACTGAAGCTTTCTTT. Translated, it gives CASSLLPAGATEAFF.

V usage is TRBV28 and J usage is TRBJ1-5; D is unresolved. This CDR3 has 16 amino acids. Looked up from germline, CDR1 is MDHEN and CDR2 is SYDVKM. V lost 7 bases and J 4 bases, leaving 20 bases between the germline ends. This CDR3 is CASTSPPALLNQPQHF. The CDR3 region has the DNA TGTGCCAGCACCTCACCGCCCGCCCTACTTAATCAGCCCCAGCATTTT. The full variable domain, completed using reference TRBV28 and TRBJ1-5, is DVKVTQSSRYLVKRTGEKVFLECVQDMDHENMFWYRQDPGLGLRLIYFSYDVKMKEKGDIPEGYSVSREKKERFSLILESASTNQTSMYLCASTSPPALLNQPQHFGDGTRLSIL.

The sample holds many counts of this clone. V gene TRBV6-1 combines with J gene TRBJ1-6, with 7 bases that match TRBD1. This CDR3 spans 15 amino acids. V shed 0 bases and J 9 bases; nucleotides not matched to a gene: 5. Per germline, CDR1 MNHNS and CDR2 SASEGT. For the CDR3, the DNA is TGTGCCAGCAGTGAAGCAGGGGGCGCGGCTTCACCCCTCCACTTT. Its protein product is CASSEAGGAASPLHF.

The chain employs TRBV3-1 (or the pseudogene TRBV3-2) and TRBJ1-5; D remains ambiguous. CDR1 LGHDT and CDR2 YNNKEL come from the germline V gene (reference sequence). This CDR3 is built from 15 residues. Trimming shortened V by 0 bases and J by 4 bases, and 10 bases separated the two germline ends. CDR3 region: CASSQEAGRNQPQHF. The CDR3 DNA reads as TGTGCCAGCAGCCAAGAAGCAGGCCGGAATCAGCCCCAGCATTTT.

The V call is TRBV21-1, the J call TRBJ2-6; the table's D call, TRBD2, was not checked against the DNA. TRBV21-1 is annotated as a pseudogene. The CDR3 contains 21 residues. CDR3 bases: TGTGCCAGCAGCAAAGACGAACTTTATGGGGGGAATGACTCTGGGGCCAACGTCCTGACTTTC. Translation gives CASSKDELYGGNDSGANVLTF.

This clone occurred once. This chain connects TRBV5-1 to TRBJ2-3; D uncertain. This CDR3 is 13 amino acids long. Trimming left V 3 bases short and J 3 bases short, with 8 bases between. CDR1 and CDR2 (germline): SGHRS, YFSETQ. CDR3 DNA: TGCGCCAGCAGCTCACCCGGGACAGATACGCAGTATTTT. This translates into CASSSPGTDTQYF. Complete variable domain (other parts from reference TRBV5-1 and TRBJ2-3): KAGVTQTPRYLIKTRGQQVTLSCSPISGHRSVSWYQQTPGQGLQFLFEYFSETQRNKGNFPGRFSGRQFSNSRSEMNVSTLELGDSALYLCASSSPGTDTQYFGPGTRLTVL.

This clone occurred a few times. The J gene is TRBJ1-5, the V gene TRBV5-6; the match to TRBD1 covers 10 bases. The CDR3 totals 17 residues. Germline V gene sequence: CDR1 SGHDT, CDR2 YYEEEE. After removal of 3 bases from V and 2 bases from J, the junction contained 8 bases not matched to a gene. This CDR3 is CASSSAGTGARNQPQHF. Here the CDR3 DNA reads TGTGCCAGCAGCTCCGCCGGGACAGGGGCCCGCAATCAGCCCCAGCATTTT.

This clone was recorded only once. This sequence joins TRBV6-5 and TRBJ1-2; D is possibly TRBD1 (6 bases). V lost 6 bases to trimming and J lost 6 bases, with 14 bases between them. Germline CDR1 is MNHEY and CDR2 is SVGAGI. This CDR3 is 13 amino acids long. CDR3 DNA sequence: TGTGCCAGCAGCCACGACAGGACGGATGGCTACACCTTC. Protein product: CASSHDRTDGYTF.

V usage is TRBV28 and J usage is TRBJ2-2, with 8 positions matching TRBD1. The V gene's germline CDR1 is MDHEN and CDR2 SYDVKM. This CDR3 spans 15 amino acids. Losses at the gene ends were 5 bases for V and 7 bases for J; bases not matched to a gene: 9. The CDR3 here is CASSRHGTGDGELFF. The DNA for the CDR3 is TGTGCCAGCAGTAGGCATGGGACAGGTGACGGGGAGCTGTTTTTT.

The chain recombines TRBV18 with TRBJ1-2; D is perhaps TRBD1 (6 bases). Trimming shortened V by 3 bases and J by 2 bases, and 13 bases separated the two germline ends. Germline values: CDR1 KGHSH, CDR2 LQKENI. The CDR3 is made up of 15 amino acids. CDR3 region: CASSPLQGVNYGYTF. In DNA, the CDR3 is TGTGCCAGCTCACCGCTACAGGGTGTAAACTATGGCTACACCTTC.

This clone showed up just once. The rearrangement joins TRBV7-9 to TRBJ2-1, with a possible D match to TRBD1 (6 bases). The CDR3 length is 17 residues. V was pared by 2 bases and J by 5 bases, with 19 bases between. Germline values: CDR1 SEHNR, CDR2 FQNEAQ (reference sequence). In nucleotides, the CDR3 is TGTGCCAGCAGCTTATATAGCAGGGGCGCGGCGAACAATGAGCAGTTCTTC. It yields the protein CASSLYSRGAANNEQFF.

The CDR3 loop is CAISGQGAYGEAFF. The CDR3 region has the DNA TGTGCCATCAGTGGACAGGGCGCTTATGGTGAAGCTTTCTTT. The chain is built from TRBV10-3 and TRBJ1-1; TRBD1 matches 7 bases. J gave up 7 bases and V 4 bases, and 9 bases lay outside the gene matches. This CDR3 contains 14 residues. CDR1 and CDR2 (germline): ENHRY, SYGVKD.

The table lists this clone with a few counts. V usage is TRBV6-5 and J usage is TRBJ2-1; 13 nucleotides match TRBD2. Trimming took 6 bases from V and 10 from J; bases not matched to a gene: 9. The V gene's germline CDR1 is MNHEY and CDR2 SVGAGI. This CDR3 region has 15 residues. CDR3: CASSQLAGGPDEQFF. The DNA of the CDR3 is TGTGCCAGCAGCCAACTAGCGGGAGGGCCTGACGAGCAGTTCTTC.

The chain is built from TRBV6-5 and TRBJ2-1; D may be TRBD1 (5 bases). CDR1 is MNHEY and CDR2 is SVGAGI in the germline V gene. The length of the CDR3 is 11 residues. Trimming took off 6 bases at V and 9 bases at J, with 9 bases between the two ends. CDR3 nucleotide sequence: TGTGCCAGCAGCGCAAGGGGTGAGCAGTTCTTC. It codes for CASSARGEQFF.

The chain combines TRBV5-6 with TRBJ2-6; D remains unclear. The germline V and J ends were trimmed by 5 bases and 0 bases, with 9 bases remaining between them. The germline gives CDR1 SGHDT, CDR2 YYEEEE. The CDR3 runs 15 residues. CDR3 sequence: CASRSRSSGANVLTF. In DNA form, the CDR3 reads TGTGCCAGCAGGTCACGGAGCTCTGGGGCCAACGTCCTGACTTTC.

V gene TRBV18 combines with J gene TRBJ2-3, with 10 bases matching TRBD2. CDR1 is KGHSH, CDR2 LQKENI, per germline. The CDR3 has 15 amino acids. The junction had 8 bases not matched to a gene; V was cut back by 5 bases and J by 6 bases. Written as DNA, the CDR3 is TGTGCCAGCTCAAAGAGGACTAGCGGAATTGATACGCAGTATTTT. Its translation: CASSKRTSGIDTQYF.

This clone appeared once. This rearrangement joins TRBV10-1 to TRBJ1-1; D gene uncertain. The CDR3 has 13 amino acids. Germline values: CDR1 WNHNN, CDR2 SYGVQD (reference sequence). Trimming cost V 3 bases and J 2 bases, with 7 bases left between them. The CDR3 reads CASSDRRNTEAFF. The CDR3 region has the DNA TGCGCCAGCAGTGACAGGCGTAACACTGAAGCTTTCTTT.

V and J are TRBV6-5 and TRBJ2-3; D is unclear. CDR3 length equals 15 residues. V lost 5 bases, J lost 0 bases, and 12 bases lay in between. CDR1 is MNHEY and CDR2 is SVGAGI in the germline V gene. This chain's CDR3 is CASSPVQRSTDTQYF. CDR3 nucleotide sequence: TGTGCCAGCAGTCCAGTACAGAGAAGCACAGATACGCAGTATTTT.

The genes are TRBV6-5 and TRBJ1-6; 9 bases map to TRBD1. Germline V lookup: CDR1 MNHEY, CDR2 SVGAGI. The CDR3 length is 13 residues. V was clipped by 6 bases and J by 7 bases; unmatched bases: 1. The CDR3 is CASRDRGNSPLHF. The DNA for the CDR3 is TGTGCCAGCAGGGACAGGGGAAATTCACCCCTCCACTTT.

Only one count was recorded for this clone. The CDR3 nucleotides read TGTGCCAGCAGTTACTCGCCTGGGGGGGATGGCTACACCTTC. Encoded protein: CASSYSPGGDGYTF. The J gene is TRBJ1-2, the V gene TRBV6-5, with TRBD1 as a possible D gene (5 bases). The CDR3 spans 14 residues. Between the trimmed V and J ends, which lost 0 bases and 6 bases, there was a span of 11 bases. Germline CDR1 is MNHEY and CDR2 is SVGAGI.

This chain uses TRBV13 with TRBJ2-5; 9 positions match TRBD2. The CDR3 runs 16 residues. Trimming took 2 bases from V and 5 from J; bases not matched to a gene: 9. Per germline, CDR1 PRHDT and CDR2 FYEKMQ (reference sequence). CDR3 sequence (DNA): TGTGCCAGCAGCTTAAGGGTTAGCGGGAGTCGGGAGACCCAGTACTTC. Protein sequence: CASSLRVSGSRETQYF.